The 20 T cell receptor beta chains reported below all come from one sample, sequenced in a study of blood T cells in healthy people across ages. Using a J-beta primer mix together with a sample-barcoded 5' primer, a second PCR was run for roughly 6 to 11 cycles. TCRdb used MiXCR to reprocess the 5' RACE reads, holding one entry per CDR3 protein. The table shows approximately 730,000 distinct CDR3 sequences, with approximately 53% occurring only once. The sequenced material came from blood. Every receptor here comes from a man at least 80 years old in good health.

V is TRBV10-3 and J is TRBJ2-5; D not resolved. The length of the CDR3 is 11 residues. Germline CDR1 reads ENHRY; CDR2 reads SYGVKD. Between the trimmed V and J ends, which lost 5 bases and 5 bases, there was a span of 6 bases. CDR3 sequence reads: CAISLGETQYF. The DNA of the CDR3 is TGTGCCATCAGTCTGGGGGAGACCCAGTACTTC.

This clonotype was detected only a few times. This chain joins TRBV20-1 and TRBJ2-7; 9 bases are a match to TRBD2. This CDR3 has 13 amino acids. CDR1 DFQATT and CDR2 SNEGSKA come from the germline V gene (reference sequence). V lost 6 bases to trimming and J lost 5 bases; unmatched junction nucleotides: 8. DNA of the CDR3: TGCAGTGCAGCGGGGGGTCCCGACAACGAGCAGTACTTC. Translating it yields CSAAGGPDNEQYF.

The rearrangement uses TRBV20-1 and TRBJ2-1, with TRBD1 matching over 8 bases. CDR1 and CDR2 from the germline V gene are DFQATT and SNEGSKA (reference sequence). CDR3 length: 15 residues. The J segment lost 10 bases and the V segment lost 3 bases, leaving 14 bases of the junction unmatched. CDR3 region: CSASVVTGGQGEQFF. The DNA for the CDR3 is TGCAGTGCTAGCGTAGTCACAGGGGGACAAGGGGAGCAGTTCTTC.

The chain has TRBV2 and TRBJ1-1, with D uncertain. This CDR3 comprises 13 residues. CDR1 is SNHLY, CDR2 FYNNEI, per germline. The ends were cut back, 1 base at V and 4 bases at J, with 7 bases in the middle. The CDR3 nucleotides are TGTGCCAGCAGTGAAGGGCCCCTCACTGAAGCTTTCTTT. Protein sequence: CASSEGPLTEAFF.

With respect to this clonotype: A much larger clone is a single base away; this may be a read error. This rearrangement joins TRBV28 to TRBJ2-1, with 10 bases fitting TRBD2. Germline loops: CDR1 MDHEN, CDR2 SYDVKM. CDR3 length equals 14 residues. The CDR3 sequence is CASSSLAGANKQFF. DNA for the CDR3: TGTGCCAGCAGTTCCCTAGCGGGAGCCAATAAGCAGTTCTTC.

This clonotype appeared once. This chain joins TRBV27 and TRBJ2-1; tentative D call: TRBD2 (5 bases). The J call may be wrong; the DNA end is better matched by TRBJ2-7. Germline CDR1 MNHEY, CDR2 SMNVEV (reference sequence). The CDR3 length is 16 residues. CDR3 region: CASSLGGRRWYNEQYF. The CDR3 DNA follows: TGTGCCAGCAGTTTAGGAGGCCGGCGTTGGTACAATGAGCAGTACTTC.

This clonotype was counted between two and nine times. V is TRBV29-1 and J is TRBJ2-1; possibly TRBD2 for D (5 bases). The V end lost 7 bases, the J end lost 5 bases, and 30 bases lay between the germline ends. This CDR3 is built from 18 residues. CDR1 is SQVTM, CDR2 ANQGSEA, per germline. The CDR3 coding sequence is TGCAGCGCCCAAGAGTCCCCAATAGCGTACCAAGGACACAATGAGCAGTTCTTC. Translated: CSAQESPIAYQGHNEQFF.

As DNA, the CDR3 is TGCAGTGCTAGAGCCGGGACAGGGGGCATGAACACTGAAGCTTTCTTT. This encodes CSARAGTGGMNTEAFF. The V and J genes are TRBV20-1 and TRBJ1-1, with 12 positions matching TRBD1. Looked up from germline, CDR1 is DFQATT and CDR2 is SNEGSKA (reference sequence). The J segment lost 0 bases and the V segment lost 1 base, leaving 3 bases of the junction unmatched. The length of the CDR3 is 16 residues.

The CDR3 nucleotides are TGTGCCAGCACCTCGCAGGCTAGCGGGAGGGTTAATGAGCAGTTCTTC. Translating gives CASTSQASGRVNEQFF. The chain has TRBV6-2 or TRBV6-3 and TRBJ2-1; 12 bases match TRBD2. The CDR3 loop spans 16 amino acids. Per the germline V gene, CDR1 is MNHEY and CDR2 is SVGEGT. The V segment lost 7 bases and the J segment 7 bases; nucleotides outside the gene matches: 11.

This clonotype has more than one count but fewer than ten. CDR3: CSAGDLPDTQYF. The CDR3 nucleotides are TGCAGTGCTGGCGACCTACCAGATACGCAGTATTTT. This chain uses TRBV20-1 with TRBJ2-3; D remains unclear. CDR3 size: 12 residues. Trimming pared 5 bases from V and 4 bases from J, leaving 10 bases between. Germline loops: CDR1 DFQATT, CDR2 SNEGSKA (reference sequence).

There are a few counts of this clonotype. The chain joins TRBV27 to TRBJ2-1; 10 positions match TRBD1. V shed 6 bases and J 4 bases; nucleotides not matched to a gene: 3. CDR1 MNHEY and CDR2 SMNVEV come from the germline V gene (reference sequence). This CDR3 spans 14 amino acids. CDR3 nucleotide sequence: TGTGCCAGCAGGAGGGACAGGGGATACAATGAGCAGTTCTTC. Translation: CASRRDRGYNEQFF.

The chain is built from TRBV6-1 and TRBJ2-3; 8 bases are a match to TRBD2. The CDR3 loop spans 18 amino acids. CDR1 and CDR2 (germline): MNHNS, SASEGT. V lost 5 bases to trimming and J lost 3 bases; unmatched junction nucleotides: 16. CDR3 coding DNA: TGTGCCAGCAGTCGGATTATCGGGGGGGCAATGGAGACAGATACGCAGTATTTT. Translated, it gives CASSRIIGGAMETDTQYF.

The chain links TRBV2 to TRBJ2-3; D is ambiguous. V was clipped by 6 bases and J by 2 bases, with 12 bases between them. Per germline, CDR1 SNHLY and CDR2 FYNNEI. The CDR3 loop spans 14 amino acids. Written as DNA, the CDR3 is TGTGCCAGCAGCAGAGAGGAATTCACAGATACGCAGTATTTT. Protein: CASSREEFTDTQYF.

For this clonotype: A clone one base away is much larger, so this may be a read error. This chain links TRBV12-3 or TRBV12-4 with TRBJ1-2, with a weak D call TRBD1 (5 bases). This CDR3 comprises 14 residues. CDR3: CASGFGEGSYGYTF. CDR3 bases: TGTGCCAGCGGTTTTGGCGAGGGGTCTTATGGCTACACCTTC.

The table lists this clonotype with a count of one. CDR3 region: CASRASGVGQETQYF. CDR3 coding DNA: TGTGCCAGCAGGGCTAGCGGGGTAGGGCAAGAGACCCAGTACTTC. The V gene is TRBV12-3 or TRBV12-4, the J gene TRBJ2-5; 9 nucleotides line up with TRBD2. The length of the CDR3 is 15 residues. J was trimmed by 2 bases and V by 6 bases; bases with no gene match: 7.

The table lists this clonotype with a few counts. The genes are TRBV20-1 and TRBJ1-1; 9 nucleotides agree with TRBD1. CDR1 is DFQATT, CDR2 SNEGSKA, per germline (reference sequence). The V gene end was trimmed by 3 bases and the J gene end by 10 bases; junction bases not matched to a gene: 9. The CDR3 has 13 amino acids. CDR3 nucleotide sequence: TGCAGTGCTAGCGAAGACAGGGGGTTTTTAGCTTTCTTT. Translating it yields CSASEDRGFLAFF.

The chain uses TRBV27 and TRBJ2-5; D possibly uses TRBD1 or TRBD2 (5 bases each). V lost 4 bases and J 7 bases, leaving 19 bases between the germline ends. Germline values: CDR1 MNHEY, CDR2 SMNVEV (reference sequence). There are 15 residues in the CDR3. CDR3 in amino acids: CASSSYRDHKGTQYF. DNA for the CDR3: TGTGCCAGCAGTTCTTACCGGGACCATAAAGGGACCCAGTACTTC.

V is TRBV14 and J is TRBJ2-1; the D gene is possibly TRBD1 (7 bases). Germline V gene sequence: CDR1 SGHDN, CDR2 FVKESK. Trimming pared 5 bases from V and 3 bases from J, leaving 17 bases between. This CDR3 spans 16 amino acids. The CDR3 nucleotides read TGTGCCAGCAGCACCCGACCAGGGGGGAACTACAATGAGCAGTTCTTC. This codes for CASSTRPGGNYNEQFF.

This clonotype has just one count. V gene TRBV4-1 combines with J gene TRBJ2-1; D gene ambiguous. V gave up 3 bases and J gave up 10 bases, with 13 bases separating them. The CDR3 has 13 residues. From germline, CDR1 is MGHRA and CDR2 YSYEKL. CDR3 protein: CASSHLKSREQFF. CDR3 in DNA: TGCGCCAGCAGCCATCTCAAGTCCCGGGAGCAGTTCTTC.

This clonotype has more than one count but fewer than ten. The CDR3 protein is CASSRGGGYNEQFF. For the CDR3, the DNA is TGTGCCAGCAGTCGAGGTGGTGGGTACAATGAGCAGTTCTTC. The chain combines TRBV3-1 with TRBJ2-1; D uncertain. Germline V lookup: CDR1 LGHDT, CDR2 YNNKEL (reference sequence). Trimming cost V 6 bases and J 4 bases, with 13 bases left between them. This CDR3 has 14 residues.